The 13 T cell receptor beta chains below were found in one sample sequenced in a study of a mutant IDH1 vaccine in newly diagnosed glioma. These TCRs' antigens remain unknown. The repertoire was sequenced with immunoSEQ multiplex PCR; TCRdb's copy has only in-frame clones and lacks some. Altogether around 41,000 clones are present, about four fifths being singletons, with the ten largest covering about 2.2%. Time point denoted: week 11, during vaccination. Mutant IDH1 20-mer peptide, at 300 ug, made up each vaccine dose, with topical imiquimod. The input for sequencing was PBMCs, taken from a glioma patient whose treatment included an IDH1 peptide vaccine. The receptors originated from a man aged 35 to 55 with glioma.

This rearrangement joins TRBV29-1 to TRBJ2-7, with 8 bases aligning to TRBD2. Germline values: CDR1 SQVTM, CDR2 ANQGSEA. The CDR3 spans 12 residues. This chain's CDR3 is CAAQSGSAEQYF. DNA for the CDR3: TGCGCAGCGCAAAGCGGGAGTGCCGAGCAGTACTTC.

V usage is TRBV19 and J usage is TRBJ2-1, with 8 bases fitting TRBD2. Germline V CDR1 and CDR2: LNHDA, SQIVND (reference sequence). The CDR3 covers 15 residues. After removal of 5 bases from V and 4 bases from J, the junction contained 7 bases not matched to a gene. In DNA, the CDR3 is TGTGCCAGTAGTGGGACGGGAGGGGGGTACAATGAGCAGTTCTTC. Protein product: CASSGTGGGYNEQFF.

This clone occurred a few times. For the CDR3, the DNA is TGTGCCAGCAGTGTACAGGGAGTCGATGGCTACACCTTC. Its protein product is CASSVQGVDGYTF. J is TRBJ1-2 and V is TRBV25-1; tentative D call: TRBD1 (6 bases). The CDR3 contains 13 residues. Trimming removed 4 bases from V and 6 bases from J, with 12 bases in between. Per germline, CDR1 MGHDK and CDR2 SYGVNS.

V and J are TRBV5-8 and TRBJ2-7, with D perhaps assigned TRBD1 or TRBD2 (5 bases each). V was trimmed by 3 bases and J by 2 bases, leaving 9 bases between them. Germline values: CDR1 SGHTS, CDR2 YDEGEE. The length of the CDR3 is 13 residues. Here the CDR3 reads CASSSGAAYEQYF. The CDR3 DNA is TGTGCCAGCAGCTCCGGGGCCGCCTACGAGCAGTACTTC.

The J gene is TRBJ2-3, the V gene TRBV7-2; TRBD2 aligns across 8 bases. V was clipped by 6 bases and J by 0 bases; unmatched bases: 8. Looked up from germline, CDR1 is SGHTA and CDR2 is FQGNSA. CDR3 size: 16 residues. The CDR3 reads CASSLLAGRSTDTQYF. For the CDR3, the DNA is TGTGCCAGCAGTCTCCTAGCGGGCCGTAGCACAGATACGCAGTATTTT.

The chain is built from TRBV2 and TRBJ1-2; D gene unclear. The CDR3 spans 13 residues. Trimming took 0 bases from V and 8 from J, leaving 10 bases between them. The germline CDR1 and CDR2 sequences are SNHLY and FYNNEI. DNA of the CDR3: TGTGCCAGCAGTGAAGCGAGAGAGAGAGGCTACACCTTC. Its translation is CASSEARERGYTF.

In DNA, the CDR3 is TGTGCCAGCAGCTTATCGCAGGGCAATGAGCAGTTCTTC. Protein product: CASSLSQGNEQFF. The chain employs TRBV7-2 and TRBJ2-1, with a possible D match to TRBD1 (5 bases). The CDR3 totals 13 residues. Deletions cut 2 bases from V and 6 bases from J, with 8 bases between. Germline lookup yields CDR1 SGHTA and CDR2 FQGNSA.

The CDR3 reads CASTTGTALPDTQYF. The DNA of the CDR3 is TGTGCCAGCACCACCGGGACCGCCCTCCCAGATACGCAGTATTTT. The chain recombines TRBV7-6 with TRBJ2-3; tentatively, D is TRBD1 or TRBD2 (5 bases each). Trimming stripped 7 bases from V and 4 bases from J, with 18 bases between. This CDR3 has 15 residues. Germline lookup yields CDR1 SGHVS and CDR2 FNYEAQ.

Here the CDR3 DNA reads TGTGCCAGCAGGGCCGTGGGGAGCTCCTACAATGAGCAGTTCTTC. Amino acids: CASRAVGSSYNEQFF. The chain is built from TRBV27 and TRBJ2-1; the D gene is possibly TRBD2 (5 bases). The CDR3 is 15 amino acids. Per the germline V gene, CDR1 is MNHEY and CDR2 is SMNVEV (reference sequence). The germline V and J ends were trimmed by 6 bases and 0 bases, with 12 bases remaining between them.

This sequence joins TRBV11-2 and TRBJ2-3, with D tentatively TRBD1 (5 bases). Germline CDR1 is SGHAT and CDR2 is FQNNGV. The CDR3 length is 13 residues. V was clipped by 2 bases and J by 4 bases, with 7 bases between them. CDR3 residues: CASSLQGPDTQYF. The CDR3 DNA is TGTGCCAGCAGCTTACAGGGCCCAGATACGCAGTATTTT.

The chain couples TRBV19 to TRBJ2-1; perhaps TRBD2 as D (6 bases). This CDR3 is 15 amino acids long. V was pared by 5 bases and J by 2 bases, with 13 bases between. The germline gives CDR1 LNHDA, CDR2 SQIVND (reference sequence). CDR3 DNA sequence: TGTGCCAGTAGTTGGGGGGACCCCCCCTACAATGAGCAGTTCTTC. Amino acid sequence: CASSWGDPPYNEQFF.

The chain carries TRBV10-3 and TRBJ2-3; either TRBD1 or TRBD2 may fit D (5 bases each). This CDR3 has 17 residues. The germline V gene has CDR1 ENHRY and CDR2 SYGVKD. Trimming removed 4 bases from V and 2 bases from J, with 19 bases in between. This CDR3 reads CAISVSGRGPPTDTQYF. The CDR3 DNA reads TGTGCCATCAGTGTGTCGGGAAGGGGCCCCCCCACAGATACGCAGTATTTT.

The chain is built from TRBV5-1 and TRBJ2-7; TRBD1 is a possible D gene (6 bases). CDR1 is SGHRS, CDR2 YFSETQ, per germline. The V gene lost 4 bases and the J gene lost 2 bases, with 16 bases spanning the gap. This CDR3 spans 15 amino acids. CDR3 in amino acids: CASSASGATAYEQYF. Here the CDR3 DNA reads TGCGCCAGCAGCGCCTCAGGGGCGACGGCCTACGAGCAGTACTTC.